Only a few counts were recorded for the clone carrying this T cell receptor (beta chain). Described time point: after neoadjuvant nivolumab, at surgical resection. Some clones are missing from TCRdb's copy, which holds only in-frame ones; the method was immunoSEQ multiplex PCR. The repertoire holds about 24,000 clones, with roughly a quarter as singletons. These data belong to a study of neoadjuvant anti-PD-1 for oral cavity cancer. The CDR3 runs 13 residues. Germline CDR1 GTSNPN, CDR2 SVGIG (reference sequence). With V trimmed by 0 bases and J by 4 bases, 3 bases remained unmatched. This material consisted of tumor tissue, taken after nivolumab (anti-PD-1) treatment. V and J are TRBV30 and TRBJ2-7, with 7 bases matching TRBD1. This sequence was found in a person aged 35-79 years with oral cavity squamous cell carcinoma. This CDR3 reads CAWSVQGRYEQYF. The CDR3 region has the DNA TGTGCCTGGAGTGTACAGGGGCGATACGAGCAGTACTTC.